The 23 T cell receptor beta chains presented below share a single source sample, sequenced in a study of shared clonotypes between healthy human individuals. Profiled with immunoSEQ multiplex PCR; TCRdb holds only in-frame clones, not every one. The top ten hold 0.52% of the sample, which has approximately 1.1 million clones, 75% to 80% seen once. The sample was memory CD4+ T cells from PBMCs. Stated subset: CD45RA-negative fraction. These receptors came from a man in his late teens or twenties in good health. Some clones in this sample may be carry-over from other donors' samples.

This clone was recorded a few times. This chain joins TRBV2 and TRBJ2-7; tentative D call: TRBD1 (6 bases). Germline V gene lookup returns CDR1 SNHLY and CDR2 FYNNEI. The CDR3 runs to 12 residues. The V end lost 6 bases, the J end lost 3 bases, and 9 bases lay between the germline ends. The CDR3 loop is CASRPQGYEQYF. CDR3 nucleotides: TGTGCCAGCAGACCACAGGGCTACGAGCAGTACTTC.

The chain recombines TRBV14 with TRBJ2-7; D is uncertain. The V end was cut by 1 base, the J end by 8 bases, with 12 bases between. The CDR3 has 13 residues. From germline, CDR1 is SGHDN and CDR2 FVKESK. CDR3 amino acids: CASSQVRGAKQYF. The CDR3 DNA follows: TGTGCCAGCAGCCAAGTTCGAGGCGCGAAGCAGTACTTC.

This clone showed up just a few times. This sample includes further DNA sequences coding for the same CDR3. J is TRBJ2-5 and V is TRBV20-1; D is uncertain. This CDR3 has 10 amino acids. Trimming took off 4 bases at V and 5 bases at J, with 5 bases between the two ends. The V gene's germline CDR1 is DFQATT and CDR2 SNEGSKA (reference sequence). The CDR3 DNA is TGCAGTGCTACCGGCGAGACCCAGTACTTC. It yields the protein CSATGETQYF.

About this clone: Other DNA sequences from this sample encode an identical CDR3 as well. V is TRBV2 and J is TRBJ2-1; unclear D gene. The V and J ends lost 8 bases and 4 bases respectively, with 6 bases between them. Germline assignment: CDR1 SNHLY and CDR2 FYNNEI. There are 11 residues in the CDR3. The CDR3 nucleotides read TGTGCCAGCCGAGAGTACAATGAGCAGTTCTTC. The encoded protein is CASREYNEQFF.

The chain links TRBV5-1 to TRBJ2-2, with D perhaps TRBD1 (6 bases). CDR1 SGHRS and CDR2 YFSETQ come from the germline V gene. The CDR3 is 15 amino acids. V was pared by 1 base and J by 2 bases, with 9 bases between. The CDR3 region has the DNA TGCGCCAGCAGCTTGAACAGGGTTAACACCGGGGAGCTGTTTTTT. Translation gives CASSLNRVNTGELFF.

This sequence joins TRBV28 and TRBJ2-3; TRBD2 is a possible D gene (6 bases). Germline values: CDR1 MDHEN, CDR2 SYDVKM. The CDR3 runs 15 residues. Deletions cut 3 bases from V and 2 bases from J, with 12 bases between. CDR3 coding DNA: TGTGCCAGCAGTTTGGGGGGACTGCTCACAGATACGCAGTATTTT. Amino acid sequence: CASSLGGLLTDTQYF.

The gene calls are TRBV6-6 and TRBJ2-7; 9 bases match TRBD2. V shed 5 bases, J shed 3 bases, and the junction held 5 bases outside the gene matches. This CDR3 contains 14 residues. Germline assignment: CDR1 MNHNY and CDR2 SVGAGI (reference sequence). CDR3 sequence (DNA): TGTGCCAGCAGTACGGCTAGCGGGGTCTACGAGCAGTACTTC. Its translation: CASSTASGVYEQYF.

This chain connects TRBV5-4 to TRBJ2-5; 7 bases fit TRBD2. This CDR3 region has 14 residues. V trimming: 0 bases; J trimming: 5 bases; junction bases outside the gene matches: 4. Germline lookup yields CDR1 SGHNT and CDR2 YYREEE (reference sequence). CDR3 loop: CASSLVGGSETQYF. CDR3 coding DNA: TGTGCCAGCAGCTTGGTGGGCGGGAGTGAGACCCAGTACTTC.

The sample holds a few counts of this clone. The chain joins TRBV18 to TRBJ1-4; no firm D call. The germline CDR1 and CDR2 sequences are KGHSH and LQKENI. V was cut by 4 bases and J by 0 bases, with 6 bases left in between. This CDR3 contains 14 residues. In DNA form, the CDR3 reads TGTGCCAGCTCACGCAGAGCAACTAATGAAAAACTGTTTTTT. It translates to CASSRRATNEKLFF. Looking up the rest from reference TRBV18 and TRBJ1-4 gives the full variable domain: NAGVMQNPRHLVRRRGQEARLRCSPMKGHSHVYWYRQLPEEGLKFMVYLQKENIIDESGMPKERFSAEFPKEGPSILRIQQVVRGDSAAYFCASSRRATNEKLFFGSGTQLSVL.

The chain recombines TRBV30 with TRBJ1-5; D not resolved. CDR3 length equals 15 residues. In germline, CDR1 is GTSNPN, CDR2 SVGIG (reference sequence). The V gene lost 2 bases and the J gene lost 0 bases, with 11 bases spanning the gap. CDR3 residues: CAWSRDSYSNQPQHF. The DNA of the CDR3 is TGTGCCTGGAGTAGAGATTCCTATAGCAATCAGCCCCAGCATTTT.

The chain carries TRBV18 and TRBJ2-5, with a possible D match to TRBD1 (5 bases). The V end was cut by 0 bases, the J end by 1 base, with 9 bases between. Germline V lookup: CDR1 KGHSH, CDR2 LQKENI. The CDR3 is made up of 15 amino acids. The CDR3 DNA reads as TGTGCCAGCTCACCACCTTCCAGGGTCCAAGAGACCCAGTACTTC. Protein sequence: CASSPPSRVQETQYF.

CDR3: CASSQDWRQGHYGYTF. The CDR3 DNA follows: TGCGCCAGCAGCCAAGATTGGCGGCAGGGCCACTATGGCTACACCTTC. The rearrangement uses TRBV4-3 and TRBJ1-2; D is possibly TRBD1 (5 bases). Trimming stripped 0 bases from V and 3 bases from J, with 14 bases between. The CDR3 runs to 16 residues. Germline loops: CDR1 LGHNA, CDR2 YSLEER.

The chain joins TRBV18 to TRBJ2-7; D is perhaps TRBD1 (6 bases). The germline V and J ends were trimmed by 6 bases and 2 bases, with 14 bases remaining between them. The germline V gene encodes CDR1 KGHSH and CDR2 LQKENI. The length of the CDR3 is 14 residues. For the CDR3, the DNA is TGTGCCAGCTCCCAGGGGCAGCCGCCCTACGAGCAGTACTTC. This translates into CASSQGQPPYEQYF.

V usage is TRBV7-2 and J usage is TRBJ1-2, with D tentatively TRBD1 (5 bases). Deletions cut 3 bases from V and 0 bases from J, with 11 bases between. CDR3 size: 15 residues. Germline loops: CDR1 SGHTA, CDR2 FQGNSA. CDR3 in DNA: TGTGCCAGCAGCTTCGGGGGGAGATCTAACTATGGCTACACCTTC. Its protein is CASSFGGRSNYGYTF.

As to this clone: This sample also contains other DNA sequences that code for the same CDR3. The chain combines TRBV20-1 with TRBJ2-2; a weak D match, TRBD2 (6 bases). CDR1 is DFQATT, CDR2 SNEGSKA, per germline (reference sequence). Trimming cost V 3 bases and J 7 bases, with 6 bases left between them. The CDR3 contains 11 residues. The CDR3, as DNA: TGCAGTGCTAGGGGGGGCGGGGAGCTGTTTTTT. Residues: CSARGGGELFF.

This rearrangement joins TRBV28 to TRBJ2-7; D perhaps matches TRBD2 (6 bases). Germline V gene sequence: CDR1 MDHEN, CDR2 SYDVKM. CDR3 length: 12 residues. The V end lost 5 bases, the J end lost 3 bases, and 8 bases lay between the germline ends. In DNA form, the CDR3 reads TGTGCCAGCAGTGGCGGGATCTACGAGCAGTACTTC. It codes for CASSGGIYEQYF.

This clone showed up just once. The genes are TRBV19 and TRBJ2-7; no reliable D call. The CDR3 spans 14 residues. CDR1 and CDR2 (germline): LNHDA, SQIVND (reference sequence). V lost 5 bases to trimming and J lost 4 bases, with 15 bases between them. The CDR3 region is CASSLKTDGYEQYF. DNA for the CDR3: TGTGCCAGTAGTTTGAAGACGGATGGTTACGAGCAGTACTTC.

The J gene is TRBJ2-1, the V gene TRBV7-3, with TRBD2 identical over 9 bases. This CDR3 region has 15 residues. Trimming at V came to 6 bases and at J to 7 bases, leaving 10 bases not matched to a gene. Germline V gene sequence: CDR1 SGHTA, CDR2 FQGTGA. The CDR3, as DNA: TGTGCCAGCAGTTATTCGGCTAGCGGGAATAATGAGCAGTTCTTC. Translation: CASSYSASGNNEQFF.

V usage is TRBV28 and J usage is TRBJ1-2, with TRBD1 matching 8 bases. This CDR3 is 16 amino acids long. Germline CDR1 and CDR2: MDHEN and SYDVKM. The trim removed 7 bases at V and 4 bases at J, leaving 14 bases unmatched. CDR3 DNA sequence: TGTGCCAGCAAAGGACAGGGACGTAGAGCGGTCTATGGCTACACCTTC. Encoded protein: CASKGQGRRAVYGYTF.

V and J are TRBV30 and TRBJ2-7, with 10 bases fitting TRBD1. The germline gives CDR1 GTSNPN, CDR2 SVGIG (reference sequence). Trimming cost V 6 bases and J 4 bases; bases outside gene matches: 6. This CDR3 contains 13 residues. In nucleotides, the CDR3 is TGTGCCTGCCTGGGACAGGGGAAGTACGAGCAGTACTTC. Translation gives CACLGQGKYEQYF.

V gene TRBV2 combines with J gene TRBJ1-5, with TRBD1 as a possible D gene (5 bases). The germline V gene has CDR1 SNHLY and CDR2 FYNNEI. The CDR3 contains 14 residues. Trimming took off 6 bases at V and 1 base at J, with 10 bases between the two ends. CDR3 amino acids: CASSRSGSNQPQHF. The CDR3 nucleotides are TGTGCCAGCAGCAGGTCAGGGAGCAATCAGCCCCAGCATTTT.

The chain links TRBV5-5 to TRBJ1-5, with a possible D match to TRBD1 (6 bases). The V and J ends lost 1 base and 7 bases respectively, with 12 bases between them. Germline CDR1 is SGHKS and CDR2 is YYEKEE (reference sequence). The CDR3 length is 14 residues. This chain's CDR3 is CASSLWGQEQPQHF. Here the CDR3 DNA reads TGTGCCAGCAGCTTGTGGGGGCAGGAACAGCCCCAGCATTTT.

This clone came up a few times. The V and J genes are TRBV30 and TRBJ1-1; D uncertain. The CDR3 runs to 12 residues. Trimming took off 4 bases at V and 10 bases at J, with 16 bases between the two ends. Germline V gene lookup returns CDR1 GTSNPN and CDR2 SVGIG (reference sequence). CDR3 coding DNA: TGTGCCTGGAACCTGAATGGGATCAGAGCTTTCTTT. Its translation: CAWNLNGIRAFF.